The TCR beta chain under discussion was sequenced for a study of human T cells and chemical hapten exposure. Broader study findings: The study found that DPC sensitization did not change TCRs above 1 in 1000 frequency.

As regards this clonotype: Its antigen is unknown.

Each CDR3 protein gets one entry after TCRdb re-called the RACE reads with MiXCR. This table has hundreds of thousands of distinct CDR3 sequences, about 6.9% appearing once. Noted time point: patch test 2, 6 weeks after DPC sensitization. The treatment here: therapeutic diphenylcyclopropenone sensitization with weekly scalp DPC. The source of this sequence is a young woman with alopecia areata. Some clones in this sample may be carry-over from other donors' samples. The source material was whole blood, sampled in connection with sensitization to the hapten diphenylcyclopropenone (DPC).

For the CDR3, the DNA is TGTGCCAGCAGTAAACCGGGCTCCAATCAGCCCCAGCATTTT. Its protein is CASSKPGSNQPQHF. The chain couples TRBV12-3 or TRBV12-4 to TRBJ1-5; no definite D call. The CDR3 contains 14 residues. V lost 5 bases and J 3 bases, leaving 11 bases between the germline ends.